The rows below give T cell receptor beta chains drawn from one sample of a study of T cells in Graves' hyperthyroidism and ophthalmopathy. TCRdb recomputed calls from the multiplex PCR reads with MiXCR, one row per CDR3 protein. The sample has more than 550,000 distinct CDR3 sequences; less than 45% are singletons. Material: peripheral blood or thyroid tissue (not recorded which). Receptors originate from an adult man with Graves' disease, either hyperthyroidism or ophthalmopathy (not recorded which). The CDR3 runs from the conserved cysteine through the conserved F or W. The D gene is left open where the match is weak. A clone size is listed for some rows: how often the clone was seen (once, few, many), or a class if it is expanded.

clone_size: NA
d_call: TRBD1
v_call: TRBV12-3/TRBV12-4
j_call: TRBJ1-4
cdr3_aa: CASSLQGTDEELFF
cdr3_nt: TGCGCCAGCAGTTTACAGGGGACGGATGAAGAACTGTTTTTT

clone_size: NA
d_call: NA
v_call: TRBV20-1
j_call: TRBJ2-7
cdr3_aa: CSARDMGSGDYEQYF
cdr3_nt: TGCAGTGCTAGAGATATGGGCAGTGGAGACTACGAGCAGTACTTC

clone_size: NA
d_call: TRBD1
v_call: TRBV29-1
j_call: TRBJ1-2
cdr3_aa: CSFQGVGDGYTF
cdr3_nt: TGCAGCTTCCAGGGGGTAGGCGATGGCTACACCTTC

clone_size: NA
d_call: NA
v_call: TRBV5-6
j_call: TRBJ2-2
cdr3_aa: CASSLALAAGELFF
cdr3_nt: TGTGCCAGCAGCTTGGCGCTAGCAGCTGGGGAGCTGTTTTTT

clone_size: NA
d_call: NA
v_call: TRBV7-9
j_call: TRBJ2-7
cdr3_aa: CASSLGGAGRSYEQYF
cdr3_nt: TGTGCCAGCAGCTTAGGAGGAGCGGGCAGATCCTACGAGCAGTACTTC

clone_size: many
d_call: TRBD2
v_call: TRBV10-2
j_call: TRBJ2-7
cdr3_aa: CASSRLAGPSYEQYF
cdr3_nt: TGCGCCAGCAGTAGGCTAGCGGGCCCCTCCTACGAGCAGTACTTC

clone_size: NA
d_call: NA
v_call: TRBV19
j_call: TRBJ2-6
cdr3_aa: CASSIRGAAGDNVLTF
cdr3_nt: TGTGCCAGTAGTATAAGAGGGGCAGCCGGGGACAACGTCCTGACTTTC

clone_size: many
d_call: NA
v_call: TRBV2
j_call: TRBJ2-7
cdr3_aa: CASSVREAYEQYF
cdr3_nt: TGTGCCAGCAGTGTCAGGGAAGCCTACGAGCAGTACTTC

clone_size: once
d_call: TRBD1
v_call: TRBV15
j_call: TRBJ1-1
cdr3_aa: CATSRLDRASEAFF
cdr3_nt: TGTGCCACCAGCAGACTGGACAGGGCGTCTGAAGCTTTCTTT

clone_size: many
d_call: TRBD1
v_call: TRBV15
j_call: TRBJ2-7
cdr3_aa: CATSTYRGKSYEQYF
cdr3_nt: TGTGCCACCAGCACATACAGGGGAAAATCTTACGAGCAGTACTTC

clone_size: once
d_call: NA
v_call: TRBV7-2
j_call: TRBJ1-2
cdr3_aa: CASSYSLRAADGYTF
cdr3_nt: TGTGCCAGCAGTTATTCTCTGAGGGCGGCCGATGGCTACACCTTC

clone_size: NA
d_call: TRBD1
v_call: TRBV6-4
j_call: TRBJ1-6
cdr3_aa: CATEPGTGFNSPLHF
cdr3_nt: TGTGCCACCGAGCCGGGGACAGGGTTCAATTCACCCCTCCACTTT

clone_size: NA
d_call: NA
v_call: TRBV25-1
j_call: TRBJ1-6
cdr3_aa: CARQKSPLHF
cdr3_nt: TGTGCCCGACAGAAATCACCCCTCCACTTT

clone_size: many
d_call: NA
v_call: TRBV24-1
j_call: TRBJ1-1
cdr3_aa: CATSGTGMGTEAFF
cdr3_nt: TGTGCCACCAGTGGTACAGGGATGGGCACTGAAGCTTTCTTT

clone_size: NA
d_call: TRBD2
v_call: TRBV11-1
j_call: TRBJ2-7
cdr3_aa: CARASGSSYEQYF
cdr3_nt: TGTGCTAGAGCTAGCGGGAGCTCCTACGAGCAGTACTTC

clone_size: NA
d_call: TRBD2
v_call: TRBV24-1
j_call: TRBJ2-2
cdr3_aa: CATSGGLAGGSGTGELFF
cdr3_nt: TGTGCCACCAGTGGGGGACTAGCGGGAGGATCGGGCACCGGGGAGCTGTTTTTT

clone_size: many
d_call: NA
v_call: TRBV29-1
j_call: TRBJ1-3
cdr3_aa: CSVEVGLGGNTIYF
cdr3_nt: TGCAGCGTTGAAGTTGGTCTAGGTGGAAACACCATATATTTT

clone_size: NA
d_call: NA
v_call: TRBV6-6
j_call: TRBJ2-5
cdr3_aa: CASRRDGPGTQYF
cdr3_nt: TGTGCCAGCAGACGGGACGGCCCTGGGACCCAGTACTTC

clone_size: many
d_call: NA
v_call: TRBV24-1
j_call: TRBJ2-5
cdr3_aa: CATSDSDPTQYF
cdr3_nt: TGTGCCACCAGTGACTCGGACCCGACCCAGTACTTC

clone_size: NA
d_call: NA
v_call: TRBV9
j_call: TRBJ1-6
cdr3_aa: CASSSRAGLSYNSPLHF
cdr3_nt: TGTGCCAGCAGCTCGCGGGCAGGACTGTCGTATAATTCACCCCTCCACTTT

clone_size: many
d_call: NA
v_call: TRBV29-1
j_call: TRBJ2-7
cdr3_aa: CSVDFGSYEQYF
cdr3_nt: TGCAGCGTTGATTTCGGTTCCTACGAGCAGTACTTC

clone_size: many
d_call: NA
v_call: TRBV7-6
j_call: TRBJ1-5
cdr3_aa: CASSLDISGNQPQHF
cdr3_nt: TGTGCCAGCAGCTTGGACATTTCGGGCAATCAGCCCCAGCATTTT

clone_size: few
d_call: TRBD1
v_call: TRBV5-1
j_call: TRBJ1-2
cdr3_aa: CASSLEGGQGGYTF
cdr3_nt: TGCGCCAGCAGCTTGGAGGGCGGACAGGGTGGCTACACCTTC

clone_size: NA
d_call: NA
v_call: TRBV25-1
j_call: TRBJ1-2
cdr3_aa: CAWRADSWGYTF
cdr3_nt: TGTGCCTGGAGAGCGGACAGTTGGGGCTACACCTTC

clone_size: many
d_call: NA
v_call: TRBV20-1
j_call: TRBJ1-5
cdr3_aa: CSAREGDSDSNQPQHF
cdr3_nt: TGCAGTGCTAGAGAAGGGGACTCCGATAGCAATCAGCCCCAGCATTTT

clone_size: NA
d_call: NA
v_call: TRBV29-1
j_call: TRBJ1-5
cdr3_aa: CSSYSGTMNQPQHF
cdr3_nt: TGCAGCAGTTACTCAGGGACAATGAATCAGCCCCAGCATTTT

clone_size: NA
d_call: NA
v_call: TRBV2
j_call: TRBJ1-5
cdr3_aa: CASSGSGQGGQPQHF
cdr3_nt: TGTGCCAGCAGTGGGTCGGGTCAGGGAGGTCAGCCCCAGCATTTT

clone_size: NA
d_call: NA
v_call: TRBV20-1
j_call: TRBJ1-4
cdr3_aa: CSAREQGANEKLFF
cdr3_nt: TGCAGTGCTAGAGAGCAGGGTGCTAATGAAAAACTGTTTTTT

clone_size: many
d_call: NA
v_call: TRBV29-1
j_call: TRBJ1-1
cdr3_aa: CSVVPASTEAFF
cdr3_nt: TGCAGCGTTGTACCAGCGTCCACTGAAGCTTTCTTT

clone_size: NA
d_call: NA
v_call: TRBV4-1
j_call: TRBJ1-2
cdr3_aa: CASSQDRSLVYGYTF
cdr3_nt: TGCGCCAGCAGCCAAGATAGGTCGTTGGTCTATGGCTACACCTTC

clone_size: NA
d_call: TRBD2
v_call: TRBV7-8
j_call: TRBJ2-7
cdr3_aa: CASSPFGLAGGRETYEQYF
cdr3_nt: TGTGCCAGCAGCCCATTCGGGCTAGCGGGAGGTCGGGAAACCTACGAGCAGTACTTC

clone_size: few
d_call: NA
v_call: TRBV7-9
j_call: TRBJ1-3
cdr3_aa: CASSLGETSGNTIYF
cdr3_nt: TGTGCCAGCAGCTTGGGCGAAACCTCTGGAAACACCATATATTTT

clone_size: many
d_call: NA
v_call: TRBV24-1
j_call: TRBJ1-5
cdr3_aa: CATSAVGQPQHF
cdr3_nt: TGTGCCACCAGTGCGGTGGGTCAGCCCCAGCATTTT

clone_size: few
d_call: NA
v_call: TRBV7-8
j_call: TRBJ2-7
cdr3_aa: CASSWTDSYEQYF
cdr3_nt: TGTGCCAGCAGCTGGACGGACTCCTACGAGCAGTACTTC

clone_size: NA
d_call: TRBD2
v_call: TRBV7-8
j_call: TRBJ2-5
cdr3_aa: CASSLGVTSAQETQYF
cdr3_nt: TGTGCCAGCAGCTTAGGGGTGACTAGCGCCCAAGAGACCCAGTACTTC

clone_size: NA
d_call: NA
v_call: TRBV2
j_call: TRBJ1-1
cdr3_aa: CASNWGARTEAFF
cdr3_nt: TGTGCCAGCAATTGGGGGGCGAGGACTGAAGCTTTCTTT

clone_size: many
d_call: NA
v_call: TRBV29-1
j_call: TRBJ1-2
cdr3_aa: CSVDSSDRITNYGYTF
cdr3_nt: TGCAGCGTTGATTCGTCGGACCGCATTACTAACTATGGCTACACCTTC

clone_size: NA
d_call: TRBD1
v_call: TRBV5-1
j_call: TRBJ1-2
cdr3_aa: CASGGGGQAVGYTF
cdr3_nt: TGCGCCAGCGGCGGCGGGGGACAGGCGGTTGGCTACACCTTC

clone_size: NA
d_call: NA
v_call: TRBV2
j_call: TRBJ2-7
cdr3_aa: CASSVSGFIYEQYF
cdr3_nt: TGTGCCAGCAGTGTGTCGGGGTTCATCTACGAGCAGTACTTC

clone_size: few
d_call: NA
v_call: TRBV20-1
j_call: TRBJ2-7
cdr3_aa: CSVLNRGSYEQYF
cdr3_nt: TGCAGTGTTCTAAATCGTGGCTCCTACGAGCAGTACTTC

clone_size: NA
d_call: NA
v_call: TRBV10-2
j_call: TRBJ1-4
cdr3_aa: CASSENRVEKLFF
cdr3_nt: TGCGCCAGCAGTGAGAACAGGGTTGAAAAACTGTTTTTT

clone_size: NA
d_call: TRBD1
v_call: TRBV5-1
j_call: TRBJ1-2
cdr3_aa: CASSLEVRDRGYGYTF
cdr3_nt: TGCGCCAGCAGCTTGGAAGTTAGGGACAGGGGCTATGGCTACACCTTC

clone_size: NA
d_call: TRBD1
v_call: TRBV9
j_call: TRBJ2-5
cdr3_aa: CASSPWDRGGETQYF
cdr3_nt: TGTGCCAGCAGCCCTTGGGACAGGGGAGGCGAGACCCAGTACTTC

clone_size: few
d_call: NA
v_call: TRBV6-5
j_call: TRBJ2-7
cdr3_aa: CASVEDRALNPYEQYF
cdr3_nt: TGTGCCAGCGTTGAAGATCGGGCACTAAACCCCTACGAGCAGTACTTC

clone_size: few
d_call: NA
v_call: TRBV19
j_call: TRBJ1-1
cdr3_aa: CASSMWANTEAFF
cdr3_nt: TGTGCCAGTAGTATGTGGGCGAACACTGAAGCTTTCTTT

clone_size: NA
d_call: NA
v_call: TRBV12-3/TRBV12-4
j_call: TRBJ1-2
cdr3_aa: CASSGVAVYGYTF
cdr3_nt: TGTGCCAGCAGTGGAGTGGCAGTTTATGGCTACACCTTC

clone_size: many
d_call: NA
v_call: TRBV12-3/TRBV12-4
j_call: TRBJ1-5
cdr3_aa: CASSLDRVQPQHF
cdr3_nt: TGTGCCAGCAGCCTAGACCGGGTACAGCCCCAGCATTTT

clone_size: NA
d_call: TRBD1
v_call: TRBV20-1
j_call: TRBJ1-2
cdr3_aa: CSAGDRVGGYTF
cdr3_nt: TGCAGTGCTGGTGACAGGGTTGGTGGCTACACCTTC

clone_size: NA
d_call: NA
v_call: TRBV7-6
j_call: TRBJ2-7
cdr3_aa: CASSFSSASLGASEQYF
cdr3_nt: TGTGCCAGCAGCTTTTCTAGCGCTAGCCTCGGTGCGAGCGAGCAGTACTTC

clone_size: few
d_call: NA
v_call: TRBV29-1
j_call: TRBJ1-2
cdr3_aa: CSLADRYGYTF
cdr3_nt: TGCAGCTTGGCGGACAGATATGGCTACACCTTC

clone_size: few
d_call: NA
v_call: TRBV10-3
j_call: TRBJ1-1
cdr3_aa: CASSYSKNTEAFF
cdr3_nt: TGTGCCAGCAGTTACTCGAAGAACACTGAAGCTTTCTTT

clone_size: NA
d_call: TRBD1
v_call: TRBV20-1
j_call: TRBJ1-5
cdr3_aa: CSAMTGDDQPQHF
cdr3_nt: TGCAGTGCCATGACAGGGGACGATCAGCCCCAGCATTTT

clone_size: NA
d_call: NA
v_call: TRBV7-3
j_call: TRBJ1-2
cdr3_aa: CASSREQGLGRGYTF
cdr3_nt: TGCGCCAGCAGCCGAGAGCAGGGGCTCGGACGTGGCTACACCTTC

clone_size: NA
d_call: NA
v_call: TRBV9
j_call: TRBJ1-3
cdr3_aa: CASSTGGGSRNTIYF
cdr3_nt: TGTGCCAGCAGCACCGGAGGGGGGTCGCGAAACACCATATATTTT

clone_size: many
d_call: NA
v_call: TRBV7-2
j_call: TRBJ1-2
cdr3_aa: CASSLEEGFNYGYTF
cdr3_nt: TGTGCCAGCAGCTTAGAGGAGGGATTTAACTATGGCTACACCTTC

clone_size: few
d_call: TRBD1
v_call: TRBV7-2
j_call: TRBJ1-4
cdr3_aa: CASSTRTGGREKLFF
cdr3_nt: TGTGCCAGCAGCACCCGGACAGGGGGCCGTGAAAAACTGTTTTTT

clone_size: NA
d_call: NA
v_call: TRBV7-9
j_call: TRBJ2-5
cdr3_aa: CASSLVGQQGAETQYF
cdr3_nt: TGTGCCAGCAGCTTAGTTGGGCAGCAGGGAGCCGAGACCCAGTACTTC

clone_size: few
d_call: NA
v_call: TRBV24-1
j_call: TRBJ2-2
cdr3_aa: CATSGTGELFF
cdr3_nt: TGTGCCACCAGTGGGACAGGGGAGCTGTTTTTT

clone_size: NA
d_call: TRBD2
v_call: TRBV2
j_call: TRBJ2-5
cdr3_aa: CAYGTSGSRETQYF
cdr3_nt: TGTGCCTACGGGACTAGCGGGAGCCGAGAGACCCAGTACTTC

clone_size: few
d_call: NA
v_call: TRBV2
j_call: TRBJ1-4
cdr3_aa: CASSSPDGEKLFF
cdr3_nt: TGTGCCAGCAGTTCCCCGGACGGCGAAAAACTGTTTTTT